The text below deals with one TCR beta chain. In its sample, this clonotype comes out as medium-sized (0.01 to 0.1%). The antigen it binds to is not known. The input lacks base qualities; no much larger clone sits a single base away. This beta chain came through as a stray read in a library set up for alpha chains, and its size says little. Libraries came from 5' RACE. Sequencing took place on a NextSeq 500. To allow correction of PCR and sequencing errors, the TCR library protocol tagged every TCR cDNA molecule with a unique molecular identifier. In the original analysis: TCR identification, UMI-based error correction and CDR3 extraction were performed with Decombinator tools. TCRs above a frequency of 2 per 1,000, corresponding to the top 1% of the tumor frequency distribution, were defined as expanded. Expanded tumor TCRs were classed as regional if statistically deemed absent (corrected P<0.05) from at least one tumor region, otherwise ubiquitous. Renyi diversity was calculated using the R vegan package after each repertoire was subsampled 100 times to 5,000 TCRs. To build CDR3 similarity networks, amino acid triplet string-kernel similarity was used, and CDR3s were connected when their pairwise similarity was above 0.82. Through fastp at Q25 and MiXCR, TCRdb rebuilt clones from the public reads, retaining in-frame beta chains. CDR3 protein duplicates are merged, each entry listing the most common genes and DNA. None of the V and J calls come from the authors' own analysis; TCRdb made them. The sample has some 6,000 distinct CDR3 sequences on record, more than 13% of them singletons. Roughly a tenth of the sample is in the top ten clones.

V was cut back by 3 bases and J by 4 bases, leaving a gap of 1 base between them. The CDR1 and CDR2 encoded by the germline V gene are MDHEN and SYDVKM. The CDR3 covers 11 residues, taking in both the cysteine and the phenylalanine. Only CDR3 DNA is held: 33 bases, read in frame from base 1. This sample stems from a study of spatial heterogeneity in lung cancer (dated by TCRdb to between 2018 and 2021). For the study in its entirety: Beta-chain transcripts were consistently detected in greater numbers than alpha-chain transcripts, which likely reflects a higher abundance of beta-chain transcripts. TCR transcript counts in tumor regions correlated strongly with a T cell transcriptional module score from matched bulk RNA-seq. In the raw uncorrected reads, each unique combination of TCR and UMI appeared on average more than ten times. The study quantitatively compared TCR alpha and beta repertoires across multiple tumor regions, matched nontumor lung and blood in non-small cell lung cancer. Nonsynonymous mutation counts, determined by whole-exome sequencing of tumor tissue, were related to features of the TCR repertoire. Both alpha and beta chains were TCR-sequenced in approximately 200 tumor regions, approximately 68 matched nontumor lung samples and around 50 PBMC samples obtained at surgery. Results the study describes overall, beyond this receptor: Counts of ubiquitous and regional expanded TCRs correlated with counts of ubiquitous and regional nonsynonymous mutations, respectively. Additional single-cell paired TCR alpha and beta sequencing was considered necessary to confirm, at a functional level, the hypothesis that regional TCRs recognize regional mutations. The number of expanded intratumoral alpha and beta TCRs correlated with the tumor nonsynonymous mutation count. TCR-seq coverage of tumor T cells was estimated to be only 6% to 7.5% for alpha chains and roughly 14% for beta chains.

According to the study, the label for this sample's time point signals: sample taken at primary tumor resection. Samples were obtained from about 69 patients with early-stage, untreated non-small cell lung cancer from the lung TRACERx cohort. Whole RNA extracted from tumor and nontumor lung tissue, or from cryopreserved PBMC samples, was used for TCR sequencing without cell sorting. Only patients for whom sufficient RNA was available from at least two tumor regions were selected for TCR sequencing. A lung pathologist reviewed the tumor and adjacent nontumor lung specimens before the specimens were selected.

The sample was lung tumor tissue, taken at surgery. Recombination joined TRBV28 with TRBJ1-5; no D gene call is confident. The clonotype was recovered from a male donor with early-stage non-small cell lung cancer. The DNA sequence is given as TGTGCCAGCAGTTTTAATCAGCCCCAGCATTTT. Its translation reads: CASSFNQPQHF.